These 30 T cell receptor beta chains were sequenced from one sample in a study of early T cells in non-severe SARS-CoV-2 infection. A single record per CDR3 protein comes from TCRdb applying MiXCR to the 5' RACE reads. The sample records some 66,000 distinct CDR3 sequences, 13% being singletons. The source material was whole blood. The origin of the receptors is an adult who was a healthcare worker with PCR-confirmed SARS-CoV-2 infection or an uninfected control (not recorded which).

This clonotype was counted at least ten times. This chain uses TRBV7-8 with TRBJ2-1; tentatively, D is TRBD1 or TRBD2 (5 bases each). Germline V gene lookup returns CDR1 SGHVS and CDR2 FQNEAQ. The length of the CDR3 is 17 residues. The V end lost 5 bases, the J end lost 0 bases, and 17 bases lay between the germline ends. CDR3 in amino acids: CASSALPKGSSYNEQFF. CDR3 DNA: TGTGCCAGCAGCGCTTTGCCCAAGGGGAGCTCCTACAATGAGCAGTTCTTC. Full variable domain (remainder filled in from reference TRBV7-8 and TRBJ2-1): GAGVSQSPRYKVAKRGQDVALRCDPISGHVSLFWYQQALGQGPEFLTYFQNEAQLDKSGLPSDRFFAERPEGSVSTLKIQRTQQEDSAVYLCASSALPKGSSYNEQFFGPGTRLTVL.

This clonotype was seen a few times. The chain couples TRBV10-3 to TRBJ1-1; 8 bases align to TRBD1. V was clipped by 8 bases and J by 5 bases; unmatched bases: 4. Germline V CDR1 and CDR2: ENHRY, SYGVKD. The CDR3 sequence is 12 residues long. Written as DNA, the CDR3 is TGTGCCATCGCCCAGGGGGCTACTGAAGCTTTCTTT. Its protein product is CAIAQGATEAFF.

CDR3 loop: CASRPGTGGVYNSPLHF. The CDR3 nucleotides are TGTGCCAGCAGGCCCGGGACAGGGGGAGTCTATAATTCACCCCTCCACTTT. The chain uses TRBV7-9 and TRBJ1-6; 11 bases match TRBD1. Germline values: CDR1 SEHNR, CDR2 FQNEAQ (reference sequence). V was pared by 6 bases and J by 3 bases, with 7 bases of the junction left unmatched. This CDR3 has 17 residues.

The chain carries TRBV7-8 and TRBJ1-6; D remains unclear. CDR1 is SGHVS, CDR2 FQNEAQ, per germline. This CDR3 is 15 amino acids long. V lost 5 bases and J lost 8, with 16 bases in between. CDR3 protein: CASSRLTRFDSPLHF. The CDR3 nucleotides are TGTGCCAGCAGCCGACTGACCAGGTTCGATTCACCCCTCCACTTT.

In this sample, this clonotype turned up many times. This chain uses TRBV5-1 with TRBJ2-6; tentatively, D is TRBD2 (5 bases). The ends were cut back, 4 bases at V and 0 bases at J, with 8 bases in the middle. In germline, CDR1 is SGHRS, CDR2 YFSETQ. This CDR3 contains 15 residues. The CDR3 spells CASSDGSSGANVLTF. The CDR3 nucleotides read TGCGCCAGCAGCGATGGGAGCTCTGGGGCCAACGTCCTGACTTTC.

J is TRBJ1-2 and V is TRBV2, with TRBD1 matching 7 bases. The CDR3 runs to 14 residues. Germline V CDR1 and CDR2: SNHLY, FYNNEI. V was pared by 8 bases and J by 0 bases, with 6 bases of the junction left unmatched. The CDR3 spells CASVWTGANYGYTF. The CDR3 bases are TGTGCCAGCGTTTGGACAGGAGCTAACTATGGCTACACCTTC.

The gene calls are TRBV7-9 and TRBJ2-3; 7 bases fit TRBD2. The CDR3 runs 15 residues. V trimming: 1 base; J trimming: 2 bases; junction bases outside the gene matches: 3. Germline lookup yields CDR1 SEHNR and CDR2 FQNEAQ (reference sequence). DNA for the CDR3: TGTGCCAGCAGCTTAGGGGGAGGGATCACAGATACGCAGTATTTT. Amino acid sequence: CASSLGGGITDTQYF. Variable domain in full (rest from reference TRBV7-9 and TRBJ2-3): DTGVSQNPRHKITKRGQNVTFRCDPISEHNRLYWYRQTLGQGPEFLTYFQNEAQLEKSRLLSDRFSAERPKGSFSTLEIQRTEQGDSAMYLCASSLGGGITDTQYFGPGTRLTVL.

Only a few counts were recorded for this clonotype. V gene TRBV6-6 combines with J gene TRBJ1-3; TRBD1 aligns across 10 bases. J gave up 4 bases and V 2 bases, and 11 bases lay outside the gene matches. Germline assignment: CDR1 MNHNY and CDR2 SVGAGI (reference sequence). The CDR3 extends over 18 amino acids. The CDR3 region is CASSYALPGQGTGNTIYF. The CDR3 coding sequence is TGTGCCAGCAGTTACGCGTTACCGGGACAGGGGACAGGAAACACCATATATTTT.

This clonotype was recorded many times. This chain links TRBV2 with TRBJ2-5; D is perhaps TRBD1 (5 bases). The germline gives CDR1 SNHLY, CDR2 FYNNEI. The CDR3 runs to 13 residues. V lost 4 bases to trimming and J lost 4 bases, with 10 bases between them. The CDR3 region has the DNA TGTGCCAGCAGTGCCCCAGGGTTAGAGACCCAGTACTTC. Translating it yields CASSAPGLETQYF.

This clonotype was seen at least ten times. V usage is TRBV9 and J usage is TRBJ1-5; D not resolved. V lost 0 bases, J lost 4 bases, and 14 bases lay in between. The CDR3 length is 16 residues. Germline values: CDR1 SGDLS, CDR2 YYNGEE. CDR3 nucleotide sequence: TGTGCCAGCAGCGTAGGCATCGACCCCGCAAATCAGCCCCAGCATTTT. Its translation is CASSVGIDPANQPQHF. Complete variable domain (other parts from reference TRBV9 and TRBJ1-5): DSGVTQTPKHLITATGQRVTLRCSPRSGDLSVYWYQQSLDQGLQFLIQYYNGEERAKGNILERFSAQQFPDLHSELNLSSLELGDSALYFCASSVGIDPANQPQHFGDGTRLSIL.

This chain uses TRBV7-9 with TRBJ2-5; no clear D gene. Germline loops: CDR1 SEHNR, CDR2 FQNEAQ (reference sequence). CDR3 length: 13 residues. Deletions cut 5 bases from V and 4 bases from J, with 11 bases between. The CDR3 is CASSQTLIETQYF. In DNA form, the CDR3 reads TGTGCCAGCAGCCAGACATTAATAGAGACCCAGTACTTC.

V usage is TRBV20-1 and J usage is TRBJ1-4, with TRBD1 matching over 8 bases. With V trimmed by 5 bases and J by 5 bases, 10 bases remained unmatched. This CDR3 is built from 15 residues. CDR1 and CDR2 (germline): DFQATT, SNEGSKA (reference sequence). This CDR3 reads CSASDREMSNEKLFF. CDR3 DNA: TGCAGTGCTTCGGACAGGGAGATGTCAAATGAAAAACTGTTTTTT.

J is TRBJ1-1 and V is TRBV10-3, with 8 nucleotides matching TRBD1. The trim removed 6 bases at V and 0 bases at J, leaving 0 bases unmatched. CDR1 ENHRY and CDR2 SYGVKD come from the germline V gene. The CDR3 sequence is 13 residues long. CDR3 residues: CAIRGQVNTEAFF. The CDR3 DNA reads as TGTGCCATCAGGGGACAGGTGAACACTGAAGCTTTCTTT.

The chain couples TRBV4-3 to TRBJ2-3; 8 nucleotides agree with TRBD1. The CDR3 is 13 amino acids. The germline CDR1 and CDR2 sequences are LGHNA and YSLEER. V was clipped by 0 bases and J by 14 bases; unmatched bases: 7. CDR3 sequence reads: CASSQDMDRVRYF. In DNA form, the CDR3 reads TGCGCCAGCAGCCAAGATATGGACAGGGTTCGGTATTTT.

The genes are TRBV14 and TRBJ1-6; possible D gene TRBD1, 5 bases. Germline V lookup: CDR1 SGHDN, CDR2 FVKESK. The length of the CDR3 is 13 residues. Trimming removed 7 bases from V and 9 bases from J, with 13 bases in between. Here the CDR3 reads CASNYDRLSPLHF. The CDR3 DNA reads as TGTGCCAGCAACTACGACAGACTTTCACCCCTCCACTTT.

This clonotype showed up just a few times. The chain carries TRBV7-8 and TRBJ2-3; the D gene is possibly TRBD2 (7 bases). From germline, CDR1 is SGHVS and CDR2 FQNEAQ. Trimming left V 1 base short and J 0 bases short, with 11 bases between. There are 16 residues in the CDR3. In DNA form, the CDR3 reads TGTGCCAGCAGCTTAGTGGGGGGGGCTAGCACAGATACGCAGTATTTT. Its translation: CASSLVGGASTDTQYF.

The sample holds a few counts of this clonotype. The V call is TRBV3-1, the J call TRBJ2-2, with D uncertain. Trimming stripped 10 bases from V and 1 base from J, with 7 bases between. The CDR3 consists of 12 residues. Germline V gene data show CDR1 as LGHDT and CDR2 as YNNKEL (reference sequence). CDR3 coding DNA: TGTGCCACTAACAGGAACACCGGGGAGCTGTTTTTT. The encoded protein is CATNRNTGELFF. The whole variable domain, filled in from reference TRBV3-1 and TRBJ2-2, reads DTAVSQTPKYLVTQMGNDKSIKCEQNLGHDTMYWYKQDSKKFLKIMFSYNNKELIINETVPNRFSPKSPDKAHLNLHINSLELGDSAVYFCATNRNTGELFFGEGSRLTVL.

This clonotype was detected many times. This CDR3 reads CASSTQTNTEAFF. The DNA of the CDR3 is TGTGCCAGCTCAACCCAGACGAACACTGAAGCTTTCTTT. The chain is built from TRBV18 and TRBJ1-1; D gene uncertain. V was pared by 5 bases and J by 1 base, with 8 bases between. Per the germline V gene, CDR1 is KGHSH and CDR2 is LQKENI. The CDR3 loop spans 13 amino acids.

The J gene is TRBJ2-7, the V gene TRBV3-1; 9 nucleotides agree with TRBD2. V shed 5 bases, J shed 3 bases, and the junction held 11 bases outside the gene matches. The CDR3 consists of 16 residues. Germline-derived CDR1 and CDR2 are LGHDT and YNNKEL (reference sequence). The CDR3 DNA reads as TGTGCCAGCAGCACACTAGTTGGCGGGGGGGTCTACGAGCAGTACTTC. Translated, it gives CASSTLVGGGVYEQYF.

This clonotype was observed a few times. The V call is TRBV6-1, the J call TRBJ2-2; the D is unclear. Germline V CDR1 and CDR2: MNHNS, SASEGT. V was pared by 5 bases and J by 3 bases, with 10 bases between. This CDR3 contains 14 residues. This chain's CDR3 is CASSLWADTGELFF. The CDR3 bases are TGTGCCAGCAGTCTTTGGGCAGACACCGGGGAGCTGTTTTTT.

This clonotype occurred many times. The CDR3 DNA follows: TGTGCCAGCAGCTTATTAACAGGGGCCACCGGGGAGCTGTTTTTT. Its translation is CASSLLTGATGELFF. This sequence joins TRBV11-3 and TRBJ2-2; 7 positions match TRBD1. Germline V gene data show CDR1 as SGHNT and CDR2 as YENEEA. CDR3 size: 15 residues. The V gene end was trimmed by 2 bases and the J gene end by 4 bases; junction bases not matched to a gene: 4.

This clonotype showed up many times. The chain joins TRBV19 to TRBJ2-1, with 12 bases that match TRBD2. CDR1 is LNHDA, CDR2 SQIVND, per germline (reference sequence). The CDR3 has 16 amino acids. The V gene end was trimmed by 3 bases and the J gene end by 6 bases; junction bases not matched to a gene: 6. In nucleotides, the CDR3 is TGTGCCAGTAGTATCCGGGGACTAGCGGGCCTCAATGAGCAGTTCTTC. It codes for CASSIRGLAGLNEQFF.

This sequence joins TRBV20-1 and TRBJ2-5; the D gene is possibly TRBD2 (5 bases). V lost 0 bases and J lost 13, with 12 bases in between. The CDR3 is 11 residues long. CDR1 is DFQATT, CDR2 SNEGSKA, per germline (reference sequence). The CDR3 spells CSARDLGRGYF. In nucleotides, the CDR3 is TGCAGTGCTAGAGATCTTGGACGGGGGTACTTC.

As regards this clonotype: A much larger clone differs from this one at a single base, so this may be a read error. The chain recombines TRBV2 with TRBJ2-7, with TRBD2 as a possible D gene (7 bases). This CDR3 is built from 12 residues. The germline gives CDR1 SNHLY, CDR2 FYNNEI. Trimming shortened V by 7 bases and J by 8 bases, and 15 bases separated the two germline ends. The CDR3 DNA is TGTGCCAGCACCGCACAGGGAGGGAAGCAGTACTTC. Its translation: CASTAQGGKQYF. Using reference TRBV2 and TRBJ2-7 for the parts outside the CDR3, the full variable domain is EPEVTQTPSHQVTQMGQEVILRCVPISNHLYFYWYRQILGQKVEFLVSFYNNEISEKSEIFDDQFSVERPDGSNFTLKIRSTKLEDSAMYFCASTAQGGKQYFGPGTRLTVT.

This clonotype was picked up many times. This chain connects TRBV20-1 to TRBJ2-7, with unresolved D. Germline values: CDR1 DFQATT, CDR2 SNEGSKA (reference sequence). The CDR3 has 13 amino acids. Trimming cost V 1 base and J 6 bases, with 13 bases left between them. This chain's CDR3 is CSARVSSLGEQYF. The CDR3 coding sequence is TGCAGTGCTAGAGTCTCCAGCTTGGGCGAGCAGTACTTC.

The sample holds a few counts of this clonotype. This chain connects TRBV4-3 to TRBJ2-1; 9 nucleotides match TRBD2. The CDR3 consists of 16 residues. Germline values: CDR1 LGHNA, CDR2 YSLEER. Losses at the gene ends were 4 bases for V and 6 bases for J; bases not matched to a gene: 10. The CDR3 DNA is TGCGCCAGCAGCCGGGTCCCCGGGACTAGCATCAATGAGCAGTTCTTC. It yields the protein CASSRVPGTSINEQFF.

This clonotype was detected ten times or more. The rearrangement uses TRBV6-1 and TRBJ2-7, with unresolved D. This CDR3 has 14 amino acids. Trimming cost V 2 bases and J 3 bases, with 11 bases left between them. The germline gives CDR1 MNHNS, CDR2 SASEGT. The CDR3 region has the DNA TGTGCCAGCAGTGAACAGACAAAAAACTACGAGCAGTACTTC. It specifies CASSEQTKNYEQYF.

This clonotype was detected only a few times. This rearrangement joins TRBV28 to TRBJ1-2; D may be TRBD1 (6 bases). The CDR3 is 12 residues long. V dropped 4 bases and J dropped 8 bases, with 11 bases sitting between them. Germline lookup yields CDR1 MDHEN and CDR2 SYDVKM. For the CDR3, the DNA is TGTGCCAGCAGTTCAACAGGGCGCGGCTACACCTTC. It yields the protein CASSSTGRGYTF.

This clonotype was seen at least ten times. V usage is TRBV5-4 and J usage is TRBJ1-2, with a tentative D call TRBD1 (5 bases). V was clipped by 0 bases and J by 4 bases, with 16 bases between them. CDR1 and CDR2 (germline): SGHNT, YYREEE (reference sequence). The CDR3 is made up of 16 amino acids. In nucleotides, the CDR3 is TGTGCCAGCAGCTTGGACTTGGGACTCGCCTCCTATGGCTACACCTTC. Translation gives CASSLDLGLASYGYTF. Using reference TRBV5-4 and TRBJ1-2 for the parts outside the CDR3, the full variable domain is ETGVTQSPTHLIKTRGQQVTLRCSSQSGHNTVSWYQQALGQGPQFIFQYYREEENGRGNFPPRFSGLQFPNYSSELNVNALELDDSALYLCASSLDLGLASYGYTFGSGTRLTVV.

The chain employs TRBV5-6 and TRBJ2-5; no definite D call. V was shortened by 1 base and J by 0 bases, with 7 bases between the two germline ends. Germline V gene data show CDR1 as SGHDT and CDR2 as YYEEEE. CDR3 size: 14 residues. CDR3 sequence: CASSLIGNQETQYF. DNA of the CDR3: TGTGCCAGCAGCTTGATCGGCAACCAAGAGACCCAGTACTTC.